This TCR beta chain was documented in a study of cytomegalovirus exposure and HLA in healthy donors. Study background: Across some 400 genotyped donors, 65% to 90% landed in the Caucasian-associated ancestry cluster. Study observations and caveats: V- and J-gene trimming in TCR beta was tied to a missense DCLRE1C variant by an analysis performed later.

Details on this clone: Its antigen is unknown.

CDR1 is MNHEY and CDR2 is SMNVEV in the germline V gene (reference sequence). V lost 0 bases to trimming and J lost 6 bases, with 12 bases between them. The CDR3 contains 16 residues. The study ran its PCR with 60 Vbeta and 13 Jbeta primers. Sequencing was performed with immunoSEQ multiplex PCR; in TCRdb, only in-frame clones are kept and a portion is missing. The sample consists of about 89,000 clones, under 85% of them appearing once. Sequenced material: PBMCs. The TCR sequence derives from a male donor in good health and CMV-seronegative. V and J are TRBV27 and TRBJ1-6; D not certain. As DNA, the CDR3 is TGTGCCAGCAGTTTATCGCTGCTGCCTATTAATTCACCCCTCCACTTT. It encodes CASSLSLLPINSPLHF.